These 26 T cell receptor beta chains were all obtained from the same sample, sequenced in a study of technical replicates of blood from a handful of donors (dated by TCRdb to 2015 to 2018). Libraries were built with the immunoSEQ multiplex PCR assay. In TCRdb, the immuneACCESS table is reduced to in-frame sequences with V and J assigned. These tables do not hold every clone; where another copy was compared, an unresolved V gene accounts for under half, and the others remain unexplained. The sample profile shows about 93,000 clones; 95% of them were found once. The ten largest clones add up to around 0.26% of the sample. Sequencing used T cells isolated from PBMCs. The receptors shown here come from a human donor in good health.

The chain uses TRBV29-1 and TRBJ1-2, with 8 bases fitting TRBD1. The V gene end was trimmed by 7 bases and the J gene end by 8 bases; junction bases not matched to a gene: 6. Germline values: CDR1 SQVTM, CDR2 ANQGSEA. The length of the CDR3 is 11 residues. In DNA form, the CDR3 reads TGCAGCGACGACAGGGGCTGGGGCTACACCTTC. This encodes CSDDRGWGYTF.

This chain uses TRBV29-1 with TRBJ1-1, with 11 bases lining up with TRBD1. V shed 3 bases and J 1 base; nucleotides not matched to a gene: 16. CDR1 is SQVTM, CDR2 ANQGSEA, per germline. The CDR3 length is 19 residues. The CDR3 coding sequence is TGCAGCGTTGACCACTTCGCCGGGGACAGGGGGATTGGGAACACTGAAGCTTTCTTT. Its translation is CSVDHFAGDRGIGNTEAFF.

This chain links TRBV5-1 with TRBJ1-1; D remains unclear. The CDR3 totals 14 residues. V lost 2 bases and J 6 bases, leaving 14 bases between the germline ends. Germline-derived CDR1 and CDR2 are SGHRS and YFSETQ. The CDR3 here is CASSFELGGSEAFF. The CDR3 coding sequence is TGCGCCAGCAGCTTTGAGTTAGGCGGGTCTGAAGCTTTCTTT.

The sample holds one count of this clone. This chain uses TRBV2 with TRBJ2-7; 9 positions match TRBD1. This CDR3 region has 14 residues. With V trimmed by 6 bases and J by 3 bases, 6 bases remained unmatched. Germline V gene data show CDR1 as SNHLY and CDR2 as FYNNEI. Here the CDR3 DNA reads TGTGCCAGCAGCGAGACAGGGGGACTCTACGAGCAGTACTTC. Translated, it gives CASSETGGLYEQYF.

The chain combines TRBV5-6 with TRBJ2-4, with D maybe TRBD1 (5 bases). Germline CDR1 and CDR2: SGHDT and YYEEEE. Trimming shortened V by 1 base and J by 8 bases, and 16 bases separated the two germline ends. This CDR3 has 15 amino acids. The chain's CDR3 is CASSLSPQDLDIQYF. The CDR3, as DNA: TGTGCCAGCAGCTTGAGCCCACAGGATTTAGACATTCAGTACTTC.

V gene TRBV19 combines with J gene TRBJ2-1; 12 positions agree with TRBD2. The CDR3 extends over 15 amino acids. The germline V gene encodes CDR1 LNHDA and CDR2 SQIVND (reference sequence). The trim removed 4 bases at V and 7 bases at J, leaving 5 bases unmatched. The CDR3 DNA reads TGTGCCAGTAGTAGTGGTCTAGCGGGAGGGAATGAGCAGTTCTTC. Residues: CASSSGLAGGNEQFF.

The CDR3 DNA reads TGTGCCAGCAGCCTAATAAGCTCCTACAATGAGCAGTTCTTC. It translates to CASSLISSYNEQFF. This chain joins TRBV7-8 and TRBJ2-1; D is ambiguous. V was trimmed by 5 bases and J by 0 bases, leaving 8 bases between them. Germline assignment: CDR1 SGHVS and CDR2 FQNEAQ. The CDR3 length is 14 residues.

In this sample, this clone turned up once. The V gene is TRBV7-9, the J gene TRBJ2-2; TRBD1 matches 8 bases. Unmatched junction bases numbered 7, after V lost 5 bases and J lost 5 bases. From germline, CDR1 is SEHNR and CDR2 FQNEAQ (reference sequence). The CDR3 runs to 15 residues. The DNA for the CDR3 is TGTGCCAGCAGCCCTTGGACAGGGCGGACCGGGGAGCTGTTTTTT. Translation: CASSPWTGRTGELFF.

V usage is TRBV5-1 and J usage is TRBJ1-2; D possibly corresponds to TRBD1 (6 bases). V shed 0 bases and J shed 0 bases, with 12 bases lying between them. Germline V gene lookup returns CDR1 SGHRS and CDR2 YFSETQ. The CDR3 loop spans 16 amino acids. The CDR3 here is CASSLDYRDPNYGYTF. CDR3 nucleotides: TGCGCCAGCAGCTTGGATTACAGGGATCCTAACTATGGCTACACCTTC.

V usage is TRBV4-1 and J usage is TRBJ1-2; 8 positions agree with TRBD1. The CDR3 extends over 15 amino acids. Germline CDR1 is MGHRA and CDR2 is YSYEKL. The junction had 9 bases not matched to a gene; V was cut back by 5 bases and J by 4 bases. The DNA of the CDR3 is TGCGCCAGCAGCTACGGACAGGGACCAGGCTATGGCTACACCTTC. Protein sequence: CASSYGQGPGYGYTF.

The chain carries TRBV27 and TRBJ2-1, with 8 bases matching TRBD1. The germline V gene encodes CDR1 MNHEY and CDR2 SMNVEV (reference sequence). V trimming: 5 bases; J trimming: 2 bases; junction bases outside the gene matches: 11. This CDR3 has 17 amino acids. This chain's CDR3 is CASSNRDRFGTYNEQFF. The CDR3, as DNA: TGTGCCAGCAGTAACCGGGACAGGTTCGGGACCTACAATGAGCAGTTCTTC.

V usage is TRBV5-1 and J usage is TRBJ2-7; the match to TRBD1 covers 7 bases. Germline trimming cut 4 bases from V and 0 bases from J; bases unmatched to any gene: 10. Per the germline V gene, CDR1 is SGHRS and CDR2 is YFSETQ. The CDR3 runs 16 residues. The CDR3 protein is CASSTEGGRSSYEQYF. CDR3 DNA sequence: TGCGCCAGCAGCACCGAAGGGGGCCGTAGCTCCTACGAGCAGTACTTC. Drawing the rest from reference TRBV5-1 and TRBJ2-7, the complete variable domain is KAGVTQTPRYLIKTRGQQVTLSCSPISGHRSVSWYQQTPGQGLQFLFEYFSETQRNKGNFPGRFSGRQFSNSRSEMNVSTLELGDSALYLCASSTEGGRSSYEQYFGPGTRLTVT.

The count of this clone is one. Compared with germline, one end of the junction differs, possibly owing to a read error. The chain combines TRBV29-1 with TRBJ2-7; a weak D match, TRBD1 (6 bases). CDR1 is SQVTM, CDR2 ANQGSEA, per germline. This CDR3 comprises 13 residues. The CDR3 DNA reads TGCAGCGTGGAAGGGACAAGAACAGCCGAGCAGTACTTC. It encodes CSVEGTRTAEQYF.

The V call is TRBV6-1, the J call TRBJ2-7; 9 bases are a match to TRBD2. Losses at the gene ends were 3 bases for V and 0 bases for J; bases not matched to a gene: 0. Germline loops: CDR1 MNHNS, CDR2 SASEGT. The CDR3 is made up of 14 amino acids. CDR3 nucleotide sequence: TGTGCCAGCAGTGATAGCGGGAGCTCCTACGAGCAGTACTTC. Translating gives CASSDSGSSYEQYF.

The gene calls are TRBV27 and TRBJ1-2, with 7 bases fitting TRBD1. J lost 6 bases, V lost 5 bases, and 9 bases had no gene match. The CDR3 has 14 amino acids. Per germline, CDR1 MNHEY and CDR2 SMNVEV (reference sequence). CDR3 sequence: CASSPLDRDDGYTF. The CDR3 DNA reads TGTGCCAGCAGTCCCTTAGACAGGGACGATGGCTACACCTTC.

This sequence joins TRBV27 and TRBJ2-1; tentative D call: TRBD2 (5 bases). The germline CDR1 and CDR2 sequences are MNHEY and SMNVEV (reference sequence). The CDR3 sequence is 14 residues long. V was trimmed by 3 bases and J by 1 base, leaving 7 bases between them. The CDR3 nucleotides read TGTGCCAGCAGTTTCCCGGGATCCTACAATGAGCAGTTCTTC. Its protein is CASSFPGSYNEQFF.

This clone appeared a few times. V gene TRBV30 combines with J gene TRBJ1-1; D is unclear. V shed 2 bases and J shed 3 bases, with 10 bases lying between them. CDR3 length: 13 residues. Germline loops: CDR1 GTSNPN, CDR2 SVGIG (reference sequence). This chain's CDR3 is CAWSRGYDTEAFF. In DNA, the CDR3 is TGTGCCTGGAGTAGAGGGTATGACACTGAAGCTTTCTTT.

This clone was picked up one time. The CDR3 DNA is TGTGCCAGCAGTCAAGGTGGGACAGGGTCAGATACGCAGTATTTT. Amino acids: CASSQGGTGSDTQYF. The chain uses TRBV7-3 and TRBJ2-3, with 9 nucleotides matching TRBD1. Germline CDR1 SGHTA, CDR2 FQGTGA. CDR3 length: 15 residues. V lost 6 bases, J lost 4 bases, and 8 bases stayed unmatched.

The genes are TRBV5-4 and TRBJ1-2; D is possibly TRBD1 (5 bases). The germline V gene has CDR1 SGHNT and CDR2 YYREEE (reference sequence). This CDR3 is built from 14 residues. V was clipped by 0 bases and J by 4 bases, with 10 bases between them. CDR3: CASSLAQASYGYTF. CDR3 bases: TGTGCCAGCAGCTTGGCACAGGCCTCCTATGGCTACACCTTC.

The J gene is TRBJ1-4, the V gene TRBV4-2; 7 bases are shared with TRBD1. Germline V gene data show CDR1 as LGHNA and CDR2 as YNFKEQ. Trimming took 4 bases from V and 8 from J; bases not matched to a gene: 7. The CDR3 length is 14 residues. CDR3 region: CASSPRQGVEKLFF. As DNA, the CDR3 is TGTGCCAGCAGCCCTCGACAGGGAGTAGAAAAACTGTTTTTT.

The rearrangement joins TRBV5-8 to TRBJ2-5, with D possibly matching TRBD1 (6 bases). The CDR3 extends over 16 amino acids. Germline lookup yields CDR1 SGHTS and CDR2 YDEGEE. Trimming removed 4 bases from V and 4 bases from J, with 20 bases in between. Here the CDR3 DNA reads TGTGCCAGCAGCAGTGGGACAATAGGGGAAGGAGAGACCCAGTACTTC. Translating it yields CASSSGTIGEGETQYF.

The chain uses TRBV30 and TRBJ2-7, with D unclear. This CDR3 region has 11 residues. The germline V gene encodes CDR1 GTSNPN and CDR2 SVGIG (reference sequence). V dropped 2 bases and J dropped 3 bases, with 5 bases sitting between them. In DNA, the CDR3 is TGTGCCTGGAGTAGGAGCTACGAGCAGTACTTC. Its translation is CAWSRSYEQYF.

The chain is built from TRBV29-1 and TRBJ2-7; 9 bases line up with TRBD1. This CDR3 comprises 13 residues. V shed 5 bases and J 5 bases; nucleotides not matched to a gene: 7. Germline assignment: CDR1 SQVTM and CDR2 ANQGSEA. CDR3 coding DNA: TGCAGCGTTCCCGGGACAGGGTTGGACGAGCAGTACTTC. Translation: CSVPGTGLDEQYF.

V and J are TRBV5-1 and TRBJ2-5; D not resolved. Per the germline V gene, CDR1 is SGHRS and CDR2 is YFSETQ. The CDR3 is 12 amino acids. V dropped 3 bases and J dropped 9 bases, with 12 bases sitting between them. The CDR3 DNA sequence: TGCGCCAGCAGCTATGACCGGGTGGCCCAGTACTTC. This gives the protein CASSYDRVAQYF.

This clone appeared a single time. The rearrangement links TRBV14 to TRBJ2-3; no definite D call. The germline V gene encodes CDR1 SGHDN and CDR2 FVKESK. V gave up 1 base and J gave up 2 bases, with 4 bases separating them. CDR3 length: 13 amino acids. The CDR3 nucleotides read TGTGCCAGCAGCCAAGCCCACACAGATACGCAGTATTTT. This sequence encodes CASSQAHTDTQYF.

This sequence joins TRBV2 and TRBJ1-1, with D maybe TRBD1 (5 bases). The V end lost 6 bases, the J end lost 0 bases, and 17 bases lay between the germline ends. Per germline, CDR1 SNHLY and CDR2 FYNNEI. The CDR3 runs 16 residues. CDR3 sequence (DNA): TGTGCCAGCAGGGGGGGGTGGGGGAGGATGAACACTGAAGCTTTCTTT. Encoded protein: CASRGGWGRMNTEAFF.